The present T cell receptor beta chain was sequenced within a study of shared clonotypes between healthy human individuals (TCRdb year 2020). At the level of the whole study: Three men and two women, aged 18 to 49 years, made up the cohort. For each donor, CD4 naive and CD4 memory were each run on three plates, CD8 naive on two plates, and CD8 memory on one plate. To estimate repertoire size and how much clonotypes are shared between individuals, the study performed deep sequencing of blood TCR repertoires from 4 to 6 healthy adults. Different laboratories and diverse techniques were used to prepare libraries and sequence TCR repertoires, to increase sequencing depth and limit assay-specific biases. Leukapheresis yielded between about 0.8 and 9.5 billion PBMCs per donor.

The donors were healthy, HIV-negative adults who had no recently reported acute infections or vaccinations. Only Caucasian adults living in Nashville, Tennessee, USA were represented among the donors. CD4+ T cells were enriched by magnetic negative selection; naive cells were then positively selected on CD45RA, and the negative fraction formed the memory subset. After blood collection by leukapheresis, PBMCs were isolated using Ficoll-Histopaque density gradient centrifugation and then cryopreserved in the vapor phase of liquid nitrogen. Analytical flow cytometry was used to check the purity and quantity of each magnetically sorted T cell population. Genomic DNA was isolated from each sorted fraction and quantified by UV absorbance on a Nanodrop 2000c. The paper as a whole reports these results and caveats: Naive subsets generally had larger estimated clonotype richness than memory subsets. Pairwise subsampling led to the expectation that sequencing depth would affect the degree of clonotype sharing among donors. Only blood was sampled, and tissue TCR repertoires likely differ from those in blood. The small number of donors limited the genetic and exposure-history diversity represented. Even with the large sequencing depth, rarefaction of the sorted-subset datasets indicated that sequencing was incomplete. Compared with non-shared clonotypes, clonotypes shared by all four sorted-subset donors had higher generation probabilities. Sharing across several donors was observed for 4.5% to 6.5% of naive CD4, 3% to 3.5% of naive CD8, 2.3% of memory CD4, and around 0.44% of memory CD8 clonotypes.

TCR CDR3 regions were amplified from genomic DNA by multiplex PCR using the deep immunoSEQ assay. Extracted genomic DNA from each cell subset was spread evenly across all wells of several immunoSEQ 96-well plates, with each plate serving as a replicate. For sorted subsets, 150 to 200 ng genomic DNA, equal to tens of thousands of T cell genomes, was loaded into each replicate PCR. The purified libraries were quantified using a Qubit 3.0 fluorometer, sized with a Bioanalyzer 2100, and then quantified again using the KAPA Library Quantification kit. Every immunoSEQ 96-well plate was sequenced on a separate single-read 150-cycle Illumina NextSeq 550 flow cell. The published analysis was carried out like this. Because the immunoSEQ output held only junctional sequences and lacked quality scores, the filtering could not match the filtering applied to full-length reads. To assign V/J genes and CDR3, sequences were annotated against IMGT germline references using PyIR, a Python wrapper for IgBLAST v1.9. Reads with weak V/J assignments (E-value above 1e-6), missing CDR3, stop codons, out-of-frame junctions, or ambiguous translated residues were removed. V3J clonotypes were defined as sequences sharing the same inferred V gene, J gene, and CDR3 amino acid sequence. The percentage overlap between two repertoires was calculated by dividing the number of shared unique clonotypes by the size of the smaller repertoire. Richness of each repertoire was evaluated using RTK rarefaction, the Chao1 estimator, and Recon v2.1 estimates of unobserved clonotypes. OLGA was used to compute generation probabilities for all TCRbeta clonotypes that the gDNA method yielded from a few donors. TCRdb holds this immuneACCESS table with in-frame rearrangements only. Some clones are missing; in checked studies, unresolved V genes explain under half, and the rest has no known cause. That table furnishes V, J and clone size, whereas the DNA furnished D and trimming. Across this sample there are about 1.5 million clones, with approximately 98% seen only once. The top ten hold about 0.42% of the sample.

Remarks on this clone: This receptor's antigen is unknown. No base-level quality is on record; no much larger clone is a single base apart.

Per the germline V gene, SGHDT is the CDR1 and YYEEEE is the CDR2. The CDR3 starts with the cysteine, ends with the phenylalanine, and has 14 residues. Of the read, only the CDR3 DNA is kept; its 42 bases are in frame from base 1. Deletion took 0 bases off V and 7 bases off J, with a span of 13 bases between the germline ends. The chain uses TRBV5-6 and TRBJ1-1; the D gene assignment is ambiguous. This receptor was obtained from a young man in good health. The sequenced material came from naive CD4+ T cells sorted from blood. The cell subset or site label of this sample denotes: CD45RA+ positively selected. The nucleotide sequence reads TGTGCCAGCAGCTTGGCCCCACAGAGTAGTGAAGCTTTCTTT. Translated, it reads CASSLAPQSSEAFF.